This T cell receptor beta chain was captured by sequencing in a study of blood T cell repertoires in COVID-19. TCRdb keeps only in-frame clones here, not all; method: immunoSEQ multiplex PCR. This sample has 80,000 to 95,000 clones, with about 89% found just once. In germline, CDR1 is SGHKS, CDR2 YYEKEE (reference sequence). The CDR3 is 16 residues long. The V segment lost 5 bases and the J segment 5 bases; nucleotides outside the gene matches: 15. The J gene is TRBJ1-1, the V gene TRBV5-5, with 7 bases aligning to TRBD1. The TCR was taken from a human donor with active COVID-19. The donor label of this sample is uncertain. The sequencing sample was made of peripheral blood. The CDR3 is CASRLRGQGDYTEAFF. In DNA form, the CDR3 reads TGTGCCAGCAGGCTTCGGGGCCAGGGGGATTATACTGAAGCTTTCTTT.